This entry lists 25 T cell receptor beta chains sequenced from one sample in a study of response to subunit inactivated influenza vaccine. MiXCR, run by TCRdb on the RT-PCR reads, gives a single entry per CDR3 protein. Among under 750,000 distinct CDR3 sequences listed, 12% were seen once. The sequences come from PBMCs from blood, collected on the day of vaccination. These receptors all come from a man in his fifties who received an inactivated influenza vaccine.

V gene TRBV6-2 or TRBV6-3 combines with J gene TRBJ1-1; D is undetermined. This CDR3 has 19 amino acids. Germline V gene sequence: CDR1 MNHEY, CDR2 SVGEGT. The V end lost 0 bases, the J end lost 0 bases, and 20 bases lay between the germline ends. Here the CDR3 reads CASSYSKGKGTTLNTEAFF. The CDR3, as DNA: TGTGCCAGCAGTTACTCGAAAGGGAAGGGAACTACTTTGAACACTGAAGCTTTCTTT.

This clonotype was observed a few times. The genes are TRBV3-1 and TRBJ2-1; TRBD2 might be the D (6 bases). This CDR3 has 15 amino acids. The germline V gene encodes CDR1 LGHDT and CDR2 YNNKEL (reference sequence). V was trimmed by 1 base and J by 4 bases, leaving 11 bases between them. CDR3 loop: CASSQGTISYNEQFF. Here the CDR3 DNA reads TGTGCCAGCAGCCAAGGGACTATCTCTTACAATGAGCAGTTCTTC.

Ten or more counts support this clonotype. This chain joins TRBV5-1 and TRBJ1-5; the D is unclear. Trimming took off 0 bases at V and 0 bases at J, with 7 bases between the two ends. CDR3 length: 15 residues. The germline CDR1 and CDR2 sequences are SGHRS and YFSETQ. The DNA for the CDR3 is TGCGCCAGCAGCTTGGACGGCCTTAGCAATCAGCCCCAGCATTTT. This translates into CASSLDGLSNQPQHF. The whole variable domain, filled in from reference TRBV5-1 and TRBJ1-5, reads KAGVTQTPRYLIKTRGQQVTLSCSPISGHRSVSWYQQTPGQGLQFLFEYFSETQRNKGNFPGRFSGRQFSNSRSEMNVSTLELGDSALYLCASSLDGLSNQPQHFGDGTRLSIL.

The rearrangement uses TRBV20-1 and TRBJ2-5, with TRBD2 matching 8 bases. V was pared by 5 bases and J by 5 bases, with 10 bases of the junction left unmatched. This CDR3 has 14 residues. Germline values: CDR1 DFQATT, CDR2 SNEGSKA (reference sequence). DNA of the CDR3: TGCAGTGCTGCTCCAGCGGGGGTGCAGGAGACCCAGTACTTC. Residues: CSAAPAGVQETQYF.

The table lists this clonotype with a few counts. This chain connects TRBV20-1 to TRBJ2-3; D possibly corresponds to TRBD2 (6 bases). Germline assignment: CDR1 DFQATT and CDR2 SNEGSKA (reference sequence). V was shortened by 6 bases and J by 5 bases, with 21 bases between the two germline ends. The CDR3 length is 15 residues. The CDR3 region has the DNA TGCAGTGCCGACGAGGTGGGGCGGGATGGAGATACGCAGTATTTT. Its protein product is CSADEVGRDGDTQYF.

The table lists this clonotype with many counts. The chain has TRBV6-2 or TRBV6-3 and TRBJ1-6; 7 nucleotides line up with TRBD1. This CDR3 is 15 amino acids long. V lost 5 bases to trimming and J lost 9 bases; unmatched junction nucleotides: 10. Germline V gene sequence: CDR1 MNHEY, CDR2 SVGEGT. The CDR3 bases are TGTGCCAGCAGTACTGCAGGGGGATTGATTTCACCCCTCCACTTT. This encodes CASSTAGGLISPLHF.

This clonotype was detected a few times. The J gene is TRBJ2-7, the V gene TRBV7-2, with 7 bases aligning to TRBD2. V was clipped by 6 bases and J by 2 bases; unmatched bases: 7. This CDR3 region has 14 residues. Germline CDR1 and CDR2: SGHTA and FQGNSA. CDR3 bases: TGTGCCAGCAGTTTTACTAGCGCAGCCTACGAGCAGTACTTC. Its translation is CASSFTSAAYEQYF.

The chain joins TRBV7-9 to TRBJ2-7; unclear D gene. Looked up from germline, CDR1 is SEHNR and CDR2 is FQNEAQ (reference sequence). Trimming removed 3 bases at V and 2 bases at J, with 11 bases between. The CDR3 runs to 14 residues. CDR3 residues: CASSLMDRAYEQYF. DNA for the CDR3: TGTGCCAGCAGCTTGATGGACCGGGCCTACGAGCAGTACTTC.

This clonotype was counted a few times. The chain employs TRBV27 and TRBJ2-2; D not certain. V was trimmed by 6 bases and J by 7 bases, leaving 18 bases between them. Germline lookup yields CDR1 MNHEY and CDR2 SMNVEV (reference sequence). The CDR3 sequence is 15 residues long. The CDR3 DNA sequence: TGTGCCAGCAGGAAGCAGGAGTGGGCTTTCGGGGAGCTGTTTTTT. Translation: CASRKQEWAFGELFF.

This clonotype was picked up a small number of times. The chain uses TRBV7-9 and TRBJ2-2, with D perhaps matching TRBD2 (6 bases). The V end was cut by 2 bases, the J end by 4 bases, with 11 bases between. This CDR3 contains 15 residues. Germline loops: CDR1 SEHNR, CDR2 FQNEAQ (reference sequence). The CDR3 loop is CASSLQEGPTGELFF. Here the CDR3 DNA reads TGTGCCAGCAGCTTACAGGAGGGGCCCACCGGGGAGCTGTTTTTT.

The genes are TRBV6-2 or TRBV6-3 and TRBJ2-4, with a tentative D call TRBD2 (5 bases). CDR3 length: 15 amino acids. Trimming shortened V by 2 bases and J by 0 bases, and 8 bases separated the two germline ends. Germline V gives CDR1 MNHEY, CDR2 SVGEGT. The CDR3 nucleotides are TGTGCCAGCAGTTACGCAGCGGTAGCCAAAAACATTCAGTACTTC. Amino acids: CASSYAAVAKNIQYF.

This clonotype was detected a few times. V is TRBV20-1 and J is TRBJ2-7; D is perhaps TRBD1 (6 bases). CDR3 length: 14 residues. Germline values: CDR1 DFQATT, CDR2 SNEGSKA (reference sequence). The germline V and J ends were trimmed by 0 bases and 3 bases, with 12 bases remaining between them. The CDR3 nucleotides read TGCAGTGCTAGAGACCCGGGACACGGCTACGAGCAGTACTTC. Translated, it gives CSARDPGHGYEQYF.

The gene calls are TRBV11-2 and TRBJ2-2; 9 positions agree with TRBD2. Per germline, CDR1 SGHAT and CDR2 FQNNGV. This CDR3 region has 18 residues. The V segment lost 3 bases and the J segment 4 bases; nucleotides outside the gene matches: 12. This chain's CDR3 is CASSFYHSGGRVTGELFF. The CDR3 nucleotides read TGTGCCAGCAGCTTTTACCATAGCGGGGGACGTGTCACCGGGGAGCTGTTTTTT.

This clonotype was detected a few times. The gene calls are TRBV24-1 and TRBJ2-3, with 8 bases aligning to TRBD1. Germline CDR1 reads KGHDR; CDR2 reads SFDVKD. The junction had 7 bases not matched to a gene; V was cut back by 4 bases and J by 2 bases. The CDR3 runs 16 residues. CDR3 nucleotide sequence: TGTGCCACCAGTGACCCCGGGACAGGAGACACAGATACGCAGTATTTT. It translates to CATSDPGTGDTDTQYF.

This clonotype was observed many times. The chain is built from TRBV4-3 and TRBJ2-1; D may be TRBD1 (5 bases). From germline, CDR1 is LGHNA and CDR2 YSLEER. V was clipped by 1 base and J by 5 bases, with 9 bases between them. CDR3 length equals 14 residues. CDR3 region: CASSQGTLNNEQFF. The CDR3 DNA is TGCGCCAGCAGCCAAGGGACACTCAACAATGAGCAGTTCTTC.

The chain is built from TRBV20-1 and TRBJ2-1; 7 nucleotides match TRBD1. In germline, CDR1 is DFQATT, CDR2 SNEGSKA (reference sequence). This CDR3 comprises 13 residues. Trimming at V came to 3 bases and at J to 5 bases, leaving 4 bases not matched to a gene. This CDR3 is CSASSDRDNEQFF. In DNA form, the CDR3 reads TGCAGTGCTAGTTCCGACAGGGACAATGAGCAGTTCTTC.

This clonotype appeared a few times. This rearrangement joins TRBV28 to TRBJ1-6; unclear D gene. The germline V gene has CDR1 MDHEN and CDR2 SYDVKM. The CDR3 length is 13 residues. Trimming left V 9 bases short and J 7 bases short, with 13 bases between. CDR3 bases: TGTGCCAGTGATAGATCGCCGAATTCACCCCTCCACTTT. This encodes CASDRSPNSPLHF.

V usage is TRBV6-5 and J usage is TRBJ1-1; unclear D gene. The CDR3 consists of 13 residues. The V end was cut by 2 bases, the J end by 6 bases, with 10 bases between. Germline-derived CDR1 and CDR2 are MNHEY and SVGAGI. CDR3 in amino acids: CASSYRAQAEAFF. The DNA of the CDR3 is TGTGCCAGCAGTTACAGGGCTCAAGCTGAAGCTTTCTTT.

This clonotype was seen only a few times. CDR3 bases: TGTGCCAGCAGTGGCCTGGGGACAGGGGACACCGGGGAGCTGTTTTTT. Amino acids: CASSGLGTGDTGELFF. The chain combines TRBV6-1 with TRBJ2-2; TRBD1 agrees at 10 bases. J gave up 3 bases and V 4 bases, and 5 bases lay outside the gene matches. This CDR3 is built from 16 residues. The germline V gene encodes CDR1 MNHNS and CDR2 SASEGT.

The chain couples TRBV5-6 to TRBJ2-1, with 11 bases identical to TRBD2. The CDR3 runs to 14 residues. With 1 base clipped from V and 15 bases from J, the junction kept 9 bases outside the gene matches. Looked up from germline, CDR1 is SGHDT and CDR2 is YYEEEE. The CDR3: CASSLRIAGGPLFF. The CDR3 coding sequence is TGTGCCAGCAGCTTGAGGATAGCGGGGGGGCCGCTGTTCTTC.

The table lists this clonotype with many counts. The chain carries TRBV29-1 and TRBJ2-5; the D gene could be TRBD1 or TRBD2 (5 bases each). Trimming left V 7 bases short and J 5 bases short, with 17 bases between. Germline-derived CDR1 and CDR2 are SQVTM and ANQGSEA. CDR3 length: 13 residues. The CDR3 here is CSAGGRGEETQYF. The CDR3 bases are TGCAGCGCCGGAGGTAGGGGTGAGGAGACCCAGTACTTC.

The chain employs TRBV10-3 and TRBJ2-7; D is possibly TRBD1 (5 bases). Germline lookup yields CDR1 ENHRY and CDR2 SYGVKD. This CDR3 spans 14 amino acids. The V gene lost 0 bases and the J gene lost 2 bases, with 8 bases spanning the gap. The CDR3 DNA reads as TGTGCCATCAGTGAGTCGCTCAGGGCCTACGAGCAGTACTTC. The encoded protein is CAISESLRAYEQYF.

In this sample, this clonotype turned up a few times. This chain joins TRBV29-1 and TRBJ2-3; D unresolved. V was clipped by 7 bases and J by 0 bases, with 8 bases between them. The germline CDR1 and CDR2 sequences are SQVTM and ANQGSEA. The CDR3 spans 12 residues. The CDR3 reads CSASRSTDTQYF. CDR3 DNA: TGCAGCGCCAGCCGGAGCACAGATACGCAGTATTTT.

This clonotype was counted only a few times. The V gene is TRBV24-1, the J gene TRBJ1-2; possibly TRBD1 for D (5 bases). Per the germline V gene, CDR1 is KGHDR and CDR2 is SFDVKD. The CDR3 is 15 residues long. The V end was cut by 3 bases, the J end by 0 bases, with 10 bases between. The CDR3 reads CATSDRRDSNYGYTF. CDR3 DNA: TGTGCCACCAGTGATCGAAGGGACTCTAACTATGGCTACACCTTC.

This clonotype was recorded a few times. The chain has TRBV11-2 and TRBJ2-2; 8 positions match TRBD2. Trimming took 8 bases from V and 4 from J; bases not matched to a gene: 6. This CDR3 comprises 14 residues. The germline gives CDR1 SGHAT, CDR2 FQNNGV. CDR3 loop: CASWGLGGTGELFF. CDR3 nucleotide sequence: TGTGCCAGCTGGGGACTAGGGGGCACCGGGGAGCTGTTTTTT.